A single sample gave rise to the 27 T cell receptor beta chains below, sequenced in a study of CD8+ T cells in alopecia areata. In each case, RNA was isolated and then reverse transcribed into cDNA as the sequencing template. The assay was immunoSEQ multiplex PCR, and TCRdb's table has in-frame clones only and misses some. The sample has 150,000 or so clones; 47% are singletons. Sequenced sample: CD4+ T cells sorted from blood. Receptor source: a human donor with alopecia areata.

The chain combines TRBV5-1 with TRBJ2-7, with TRBD1 matching over 7 bases. V shed 4 bases and J 5 bases; nucleotides not matched to a gene: 12. Germline V gene lookup returns CDR1 SGHRS and CDR2 YFSETQ. CDR3 length: 15 amino acids. Written as DNA, the CDR3 is TGCGCCAGCAGCACCGGGACAGCGAACCCCCACGAGCAGTACTTC. Translation gives CASSTGTANPHEQYF.

This chain links TRBV29-1 with TRBJ2-7, with TRBD1 matching 7 bases. The CDR3 runs to 13 residues. Germline lookup yields CDR1 SQVTM and CDR2 ANQGSEA. Unmatched junction bases numbered 8, after V lost 7 bases and J lost 2 bases. The CDR3 region has the DNA TGCAGCGCCTCAGGGGGTAGGACCTACGAGCAGTACTTC. As protein: CSASGGRTYEQYF.

This chain links TRBV23-1 with TRBJ1-2; TRBD1 aligns across 7 bases. TRBV23-1 is noted as an ORF with a role that remains uncertain. J lost 10 bases, V lost 4 bases, and 12 bases had no gene match. This CDR3 comprises 14 residues. Here the CDR3 reads CASSPSEDRHYYTF. The CDR3 bases are TGCGCCAGCAGTCCCTCCGAGGACAGGCATTACTACACCTTC.

J is TRBJ1-1 and V is TRBV7-9; D is ambiguous. From germline, CDR1 is SEHNR and CDR2 FQNEAQ (reference sequence). Trimming took 3 bases from V and 7 from J, leaving 15 bases between them. The length of the CDR3 is 14 residues. CDR3 region: CASSFPQNVREAFF. The CDR3 DNA follows: TGTGCCAGCAGCTTCCCACAGAATGTACGTGAAGCTTTCTTT.

The rearrangement uses TRBV7-2 and TRBJ1-2, with D possibly matching TRBD1 (5 bases). The V and J ends lost 5 bases and 4 bases respectively, with 11 bases between them. Germline V CDR1 and CDR2: SGHTA, FQGNSA. The CDR3 loop spans 13 amino acids. CDR3 protein: CASSGRDSYGYTF. CDR3 bases: TGTGCCAGCAGCGGACGGGACTCCTATGGCTACACCTTC.

In its sample, this clone was seen a few times. This chain uses TRBV7-9 with TRBJ2-7; D ambiguous. This CDR3 spans 12 amino acids. V was trimmed by 3 bases and J by 4 bases, leaving 7 bases between them. The germline V gene has CDR1 SEHNR and CDR2 FQNEAQ (reference sequence). This CDR3 reads CASSFSAYEQYF. As DNA, the CDR3 is TGTGCCAGCAGCTTTTCGGCATACGAGCAGTACTTC.

This clone was seen a few times. The V gene is TRBV4-1, the J gene TRBJ2-1, with D uncertain. Trimming pared 4 bases from V and 2 bases from J, leaving 3 bases between. CDR1 and CDR2 (germline): MGHRA, YSYEKL. There are 12 residues in the CDR3. The chain's CDR3 is CASSPAYNEQFF. The CDR3 nucleotides are TGCGCCAGCAGCCCCGCCTACAATGAGCAGTTCTTC.

The V and J genes are TRBV5-4 and TRBJ2-7, with 9 bases that match TRBD1. V lost 4 bases, J lost 6 bases, and 5 bases stayed unmatched. The CDR3 is made up of 13 amino acids. Germline lookup yields CDR1 SGHNT and CDR2 YYREEE (reference sequence). CDR3 nucleotides: TGTGCCAGCAGCACACGGACAGGGGTCGAGCAGTACTTC. Translating it yields CASSTRTGVEQYF.

The chain carries TRBV7-9 and TRBJ2-5, with D maybe TRBD2 (6 bases). The CDR3 is 14 amino acids. V shed 5 bases and J shed 6 bases, with 16 bases lying between them. CDR1 is SEHNR, CDR2 FQNEAQ, per germline (reference sequence). The CDR3 bases are TGTGCCAGCAGCGCCGGGACTCCTAAACAGACCCAGTACTTC. Protein sequence: CASSAGTPKQTQYF.

The rearrangement joins TRBV5-1 to TRBJ2-7; D possibly corresponds to TRBD2 (6 bases). Trimming removed 4 bases from V and 3 bases from J, with 11 bases in between. The CDR3 contains 13 residues. Germline V gene data show CDR1 as SGHRS and CDR2 as YFSETQ. CDR3 DNA: TGCGCCAGCAGCGATAGCGGAGGCTACGAGCAGTACTTC. It specifies CASSDSGGYEQYF.

Only a few counts were recorded for this clone. This chain joins TRBV6-4 and TRBJ2-1, with TRBD2 matching over 7 bases. The V segment lost 4 bases and the J segment 10 bases; nucleotides outside the gene matches: 7. Germline V gives CDR1 MRHNA, CDR2 SNTAGT. The CDR3 is 13 amino acids. The CDR3 DNA is TGTGCCAGCAGTGTACTTGAAGCGGGAGAGCAGTTCTTC. Amino acids: CASSVLEAGEQFF.

The chain employs TRBV27 and TRBJ1-2, with a tentative D call TRBD1 (5 bases). The CDR3 runs to 16 residues. Trimming shortened V by 7 bases and J by 4 bases, and 22 bases separated the two germline ends. In germline, CDR1 is MNHEY, CDR2 SMNVEV (reference sequence). CDR3: CASTPSSRALFYGYTF. The CDR3 coding sequence is TGTGCCAGCACCCCGTCCTCCAGGGCCCTATTCTATGGCTACACCTTC.

This chain uses TRBV6-5 with TRBJ1-2, with 8 positions matching TRBD1. The CDR3 extends over 15 amino acids. Germline-derived CDR1 and CDR2 are MNHEY and SVGAGI. V gave up 5 bases and J gave up 3 bases; unmatched junction bases: 8. The CDR3 DNA sequence: TGTGCCAGCAGTCGTGGGACAGGCGGCGACTATGGCTACACCTTC. It specifies CASSRGTGGDYGYTF.

The V call is TRBV5-1, the J call TRBJ2-5, with D perhaps matching TRBD2 (6 bases). From germline, CDR1 is SGHRS and CDR2 YFSETQ. The CDR3 spans 13 residues. V shed 5 bases and J shed 3 bases, with 11 bases lying between them. CDR3 nucleotide sequence: TGCGCCAGCAGTTGGGGCGGGGAAGAGACCCAGTACTTC. It translates to CASSWGGEETQYF.

The J gene is TRBJ2-2, the V gene TRBV2; 8 positions match TRBD2. The CDR3 has 14 residues. With 6 bases clipped from V and 7 bases from J, the junction kept 7 bases outside the gene matches. In germline, CDR1 is SNHLY, CDR2 FYNNEI. The CDR3 region is CASRSGSGLGELFF. The CDR3 region has the DNA TGTGCCAGCAGGAGCGGGAGCGGTCTCGGGGAGCTGTTTTTT.

The rearrangement uses TRBV29-1 and TRBJ2-3, with 8 positions matching TRBD1. The CDR3 sequence is 12 residues long. Germline V CDR1 and CDR2: SQVTM, ANQGSEA. The CDR3 bases are TGCGCAGGGGGCGCGGGCACAGATACGCAGTATTTT. This gives the protein CAGGAGTDTQYF.

This clone was seen a handful of times. The chain combines TRBV27 with TRBJ2-6; 12 positions agree with TRBD1. The CDR3 is 16 amino acids. V lost 8 bases, J lost 3 bases, and 5 bases stayed unmatched. CDR1 is MNHEY and CDR2 is SMNVEV in the germline V gene (reference sequence). The CDR3 DNA follows: TGTGCCAGCGGAGGGACAGGGGGCCTTGGGGCCAACGTCCTGACTTTC. Protein sequence: CASGGTGGLGANVLTF.

Here the CDR3 reads CASSFRDRGTDTQYF. CDR3 DNA: TGTGCCAGCAGTTTTAGGGACCGGGGCACAGATACGCAGTATTTT. This sequence joins TRBV2 and TRBJ2-3; D is possibly TRBD1 or TRBD2 (5 bases each). CDR3 length: 15 residues. Germline CDR1 and CDR2: SNHLY and FYNNEI. The V gene lost 5 bases and the J gene lost 1 base, with 13 bases spanning the gap.

The chain couples TRBV29-1 to TRBJ2-6; D gene uncertain. Trimming removed 7 bases at V and 0 bases at J, with 7 bases between. The CDR3 has 13 amino acids. Looked up from germline, CDR1 is SQVTM and CDR2 is ANQGSEA. DNA of the CDR3: TGCAGCGCCCACAGCTCTGGGGCCAACGTCCTGACTTTC. The encoded protein is CSAHSSGANVLTF.

To note about this clone: Germline and junction disagree at one end, which may indicate a read error. J is TRBJ2-1 and V is TRBV7-7, with 7 bases lining up with TRBD2. The V gene's germline CDR1 is SSHAT and CDR2 FNYEAQ (reference sequence). The CDR3 is 15 amino acids. The CDR3 is CASSLNSAGDNEQFF. CDR3 coding DNA: TGTGCTAGCAGCTTAAACTCTGCGGGAGACAATGAGCAGTTCTTC. The complete variable domain, with remaining parts taken from reference TRBV7-7 and TRBJ2-1, reads GAGVSQSPRYKVTKRGQDVTLRCDPISSHATLYWYQQALGQGPEFLTYFNYEAQPDKSGLPSDRFSAERPEGSISTLTIQRTEQRDSAMYRCASSLNSAGDNEQFFGPGTRLTVL.

This clone was detected only a few times. This CDR3 reads CASSSFGYTF. As DNA, the CDR3 is TGTGCCAGCAGTTCTTTTGGCTACACCTTC. The chain uses TRBV28 and TRBJ1-2, with unresolved D. Germline V gene data show CDR1 as MDHEN and CDR2 as SYDVKM. Trimming shortened V by 4 bases and J by 7 bases, and 4 bases separated the two germline ends. The CDR3 loop spans 10 amino acids.

J is TRBJ2-7 and V is TRBV5-6, with a weak D call TRBD1 (5 bases). The CDR3 consists of 16 residues. Germline assignment: CDR1 SGHDT and CDR2 YYEEEE. V gave up 4 bases and J gave up 0 bases, with 17 bases separating them. The CDR3 coding sequence is TGTGCCAGCAGCCCCGGGCCCTTCAGGGACTCCTACGAGCAGTACTTC. Protein sequence: CASSPGPFRDSYEQYF.

V and J are TRBV18 and TRBJ1-5; 11 bases are shared with TRBD1. CDR3 length: 17 amino acids. Germline V CDR1 and CDR2: KGHSH, LQKENI. The V and J ends lost 5 bases and 5 bases, in that order; junction bases with no gene match: 11. CDR3 loop: CASSSTGTGGSDQPQHF. Here the CDR3 DNA reads TGTGCCAGCTCATCAACCGGGACAGGGGGGAGTGATCAGCCCCAGCATTTT.

This clone showed up just a few times. The V and J genes are TRBV27 and TRBJ2-5, with a possible D match to TRBD1 (5 bases). This CDR3 contains 13 residues. From germline, CDR1 is MNHEY and CDR2 SMNVEV (reference sequence). The V end was cut by 2 bases, the J end by 4 bases, with 8 bases between. This chain's CDR3 is CASSLQRGETQYF. The DNA for the CDR3 is TGTGCCAGCAGTTTACAAAGGGGAGAGACCCAGTACTTC.

The table lists this clone with a few counts. V gene TRBV2 combines with J gene TRBJ2-6, with D hard to call. CDR1 and CDR2 (germline): SNHLY, FYNNEI. The CDR3 extends over 16 amino acids. Trimming left V 1 base short and J 0 bases short, with 7 bases between. The CDR3 region has the DNA TGTGCCAGCAGTGAAGACAGTTACTCTGGGGCCAACGTCCTGACTTTC. It codes for CASSEDSYSGANVLTF.

The rearrangement links TRBV11-1 to TRBJ1-2; D is undetermined. CDR1 is SGHAT and CDR2 is FQDESV in the germline V gene (reference sequence). The CDR3 runs to 11 residues. Trimming left V 6 bases short and J 8 bases short, with 10 bases between. CDR3 in amino acids: CASSETVGYTF. The CDR3 region has the DNA TGTGCCAGCAGTGAAACCGTGGGCTACACCTTC.

The CDR3 here is CATWQLAKNIQYF. The DNA for the CDR3 is TGTGCCACCTGGCAGCTGGCCAAAAACATTCAGTACTTC. V usage is TRBV6-5 and J usage is TRBJ2-4; no reliable D call. This CDR3 contains 13 residues. V lost 10 bases and J 1 base, leaving 11 bases between the germline ends. Germline CDR1 MNHEY, CDR2 SVGAGI.